What follows are 8 T cell receptor beta chains derived from one specimen sequenced in a study of T cell responses to AZD1222 COVID-19 vaccine. Produced via immunoSEQ multiplex PCR; TCRdb's table is partial and in-frame only. The sample includes around 70,000 clones, around 86% of them seen just once. Sequenced here: peripheral blood, sampled on day 0 of AZD1222 vaccination. These receptors all stem from an adult in good health.

Written as DNA, the CDR3 is TGTGCCACCAGTGTTGGGGGGTTGGGCAATCAGCCCCAGCATTTT. Protein product: CATSVGGLGNQPQHF. The chain carries TRBV24-1 and TRBJ1-5; tentative D call: TRBD1 (5 bases). The CDR3 loop spans 15 amino acids. V lost 5 bases, J lost 2 bases, and 12 bases lay in between. CDR1 and CDR2 (germline): KGHDR, SFDVKD.

The gene calls are TRBV28 and TRBJ1-5; tentatively, D is TRBD1 (6 bases). The CDR3 spans 20 residues. CDR1 is MDHEN and CDR2 is SYDVKM in the germline V gene. V was cut by 4 bases and J by 2 bases, with 27 bases left in between. The CDR3 bases are TGTGCCAGCAGTTCATCCCCCGCCAGGACAGTCCGTGGGCGCAATCAGCCCCAGCATTTT. This codes for CASSSSPARTVRGRNQPQHF. The variable domain in full, with the rest retrieved from reference TRBV28 and TRBJ1-5, is DVKVTQSSRYLVKRTGEKVFLECVQDMDHENMFWYRQDPGLGLRLIYFSYDVKMKEKGDIPEGYSVSREKKERFSLILESASTNQTSMYLCASSSSPARTVRGRNQPQHFGDGTRLSIL.

The chain combines TRBV28 with TRBJ1-1; 7 nucleotides line up with TRBD1. Germline CDR1 MDHEN, CDR2 SYDVKM. The trim removed 8 bases at V and 5 bases at J, leaving 8 bases unmatched. The CDR3 totals 13 residues. The CDR3 protein is CASGNRGGTEAFF. The CDR3 nucleotides read TGTGCCAGCGGGAACAGGGGAGGAACTGAAGCTTTCTTT.

This clone was observed once. V and J are TRBV7-3 and TRBJ2-2, with D perhaps TRBD2 (6 bases). Germline V gene data show CDR1 as SGHTA and CDR2 as FQGTGA. This CDR3 spans 13 amino acids. With 5 bases removed from V and 7 bases from J, the gap between germline ends came to 11 bases. CDR3 nucleotides: TGTGCCAGCAGCCTTGGAGGGGTCGGGGAGCTGTTTTTT. Its translation: CASSLGGVGELFF.

The chain uses TRBV5-4 and TRBJ1-1, with D possibly matching TRBD1 (6 bases). The germline V and J ends were trimmed by 0 bases and 2 bases, with 11 bases remaining between them. The CDR3 is made up of 15 amino acids. CDR1 and CDR2 from the germline V gene are SGHNT and YYREEE (reference sequence). In DNA form, the CDR3 reads TGTGCCAGCAGCTTGGGACAGGCCCTAAACACTGAAGCTTTCTTT. Residues: CASSLGQALNTEAFF.

The chain employs TRBV7-3 and TRBJ1-1; D remains ambiguous. CDR3 length equals 14 residues. V was cut by 3 bases and J by 1 base, with 9 bases left in between. Germline CDR1 is SGHTA and CDR2 is FQGTGA. The CDR3 nucleotides read TGTGCCAGCAGCTTCTTAGGGTCGAACACTGAAGCTTTCTTT. Translation: CASSFLGSNTEAFF.

The gene calls are TRBV12-5 and TRBJ2-3; 8 nucleotides align to TRBD1. The CDR3 is made up of 13 amino acids. V was pared by 6 bases and J by 5 bases, with 4 bases of the junction left unmatched. Germline CDR1 reads LGHNT; CDR2 reads FRNRAP. The CDR3 is CASGRGTGDTQYF. CDR3 in DNA: TGTGCTAGTGGCCGCGGGACAGGAGATACGCAGTATTTT. The complete variable domain, with remaining parts taken from reference TRBV12-5 and TRBJ2-3, reads DARVTQTPRHKVTEMGQEVTMRCQPILGHNTVFWYRQTMMQGLELLAYFRNRAPLDDSGMPKDRFSAEMPDATLATLKIQPSEPRDSAVYFCASGRGTGDTQYFGPGTRLTVL.

The chain employs TRBV19 and TRBJ2-5; D is perhaps TRBD2 (6 bases). CDR1 and CDR2 from the germline V gene are LNHDA and SQIVND (reference sequence). Trimming took 3 bases from V and 5 from J, leaving 13 bases between them. This CDR3 is built from 14 residues. The CDR3 protein is CASSMTREWETQYF. As DNA, the CDR3 is TGTGCCAGTAGTATGACTAGGGAGTGGGAGACCCAGTACTTC.